Listed here are 31 T cell receptor beta chains from one sample, sequenced in a study of siplizumab effects on memory and regulatory T cells. TCRdb's copy holds only in-frame clones and misses some; the assay was immunoSEQ multiplex PCR. Of over 60,000 clones in the sample, about 90% were seen once. The sequencing input was CD8+ T cells sorted from blood. The receptor set was obtained from a human donor in good health.

This rearrangement joins TRBV23-1 to TRBJ2-1; 11 nucleotides line up with TRBD1. TRBV23-1 is labeled an ORF, and its function is uncertain. The CDR3 loop spans 18 amino acids. V lost 0 bases to trimming and J lost 3 bases; unmatched junction nucleotides: 7. In nucleotides, the CDR3 is TGCGCCAGCAGTCAATCAAGGGGGACAGGGGGTGACTACAATGAGCAGTTCTTC. Its protein is CASSQSRGTGGDYNEQFF.

As regards this clone: An end of the junction does not agree with germline; a read error may underlie this. The chain employs TRBV5-3 and TRBJ1-1; D gene ambiguous. TRBV5-3 is marked as an open reading frame, function uncertain. The CDR3 contains 14 residues. The CDR3 region is CASSWLPNDTEAFF. CDR3 bases: TGTGCCAGCAGCTGGCTTCCGAATGACACTGAAGCTTTCTTT.

The V and J genes are TRBV6-1 and TRBJ1-6, with a tentative D call TRBD1 (6 bases). This CDR3 spans 15 amino acids. The V end was cut by 4 bases, the J end by 2 bases, with 9 bases between. The germline V gene encodes CDR1 MNHNS and CDR2 SASEGT. The CDR3 is CASSGGTPYNSPLHF. In DNA form, the CDR3 reads TGTGCCAGCAGTGGCGGGACACCCTATAATTCACCCCTCCACTTT.

In its sample, this clone was seen once. The V call is TRBV6-5, the J call TRBJ2-7; D is undetermined. The CDR3 is made up of 14 amino acids. CDR1 is MNHEY, CDR2 SVGAGI, per germline. Trimming left V 2 bases short and J 2 bases short, with 10 bases between. CDR3 in amino acids: CASSYLGRAYEQYF. The CDR3, as DNA: TGTGCCAGCAGTTACCTAGGACGGGCCTACGAGCAGTACTTC.

The chain has TRBV7-9 and TRBJ1-1; no definite D call. The germline V and J ends were trimmed by 8 bases and 1 base, with 17 bases remaining between them. CDR1 is SEHNR, CDR2 FQNEAQ, per germline (reference sequence). This CDR3 region has 15 residues. As DNA, the CDR3 is TGTGCCAGCGGCAAACCCTGGACGGGGAACACTGAAGCTTTCTTT. It specifies CASGKPWTGNTEAFF.

This sequence joins TRBV7-3 and TRBJ2-1, with 8 positions matching TRBD2. The V gene end was trimmed by 6 bases and the J gene end by 0 bases; junction bases not matched to a gene: 4. CDR1 SGHTA and CDR2 FQGTGA come from the germline V gene. CDR3 length: 15 amino acids. CDR3 sequence: CASSIAGSSYNEQFF. Here the CDR3 DNA reads TGTGCCAGCAGTATAGCGGGGAGCTCCTACAATGAGCAGTTCTTC.

V gene TRBV6-1 combines with J gene TRBJ1-5; no reliable D call. The germline gives CDR1 MNHNS, CDR2 SASEGT. V gave up 2 bases and J gave up 0 bases, with 11 bases separating them. CDR3 length equals 16 residues. CDR3: CASSEPREYSNQPQHF. The CDR3 DNA follows: TGTGCCAGCAGTGAACCCCGGGAATATAGCAATCAGCCCCAGCATTTT.

This chain joins TRBV7-6 and TRBJ1-1; maybe TRBD1 (6 bases). With 1 base removed from V and 3 bases from J, the gap between germline ends came to 24 bases. This CDR3 is 19 amino acids long. Germline loops: CDR1 SGHVS, CDR2 FNYEAQ. CDR3 nucleotides: TGTGCCAGCAGCTTAGGGCCCCCCATGGGGGGGCCGGGAGACACTGAAGCTTTCTTT. Translating gives CASSLGPPMGGPGDTEAFF.

This chain joins TRBV9 and TRBJ2-1; 10 bases agree with TRBD2. Trimming at V came to 3 bases and at J to 10 bases, leaving 13 bases not matched to a gene. Germline V lookup: CDR1 SGDLS, CDR2 YYNGEE. The CDR3 totals 16 residues. The CDR3 sequence is CASSATASGGSHEQFF. The CDR3 region has the DNA TGTGCCAGCAGCGCAACCGCTAGCGGGGGCTCCCACGAGCAGTTCTTC.

This chain links TRBV29-1 with TRBJ2-4; D may correspond to TRBD1 or TRBD2 (6 bases each). The CDR3 is 15 amino acids. The ends were cut back, 6 bases at V and 0 bases at J, with 15 bases in the middle. Per germline, CDR1 SQVTM and CDR2 ANQGSEA. This CDR3 reads CSVSGAGIAKNIQYF. The CDR3 DNA reads as TGCAGCGTATCGGGGGCAGGAATAGCCAAAAACATTCAGTACTTC.

The rearrangement uses TRBV28 and TRBJ2-7, with D hard to call. This CDR3 has 14 amino acids. Trimming removed 6 bases from V and 4 bases from J, with 16 bases in between. Germline V gene data show CDR1 as MDHEN and CDR2 as SYDVKM. The CDR3 region has the DNA TGTGCCAGCAGACCTATCTTCGTTACGTACGAGCAGTACTTC. The encoded protein is CASRPIFVTYEQYF. Drawing the rest from reference TRBV28 and TRBJ2-7, the complete variable domain is DVKVTQSSRYLVKRTGEKVFLECVQDMDHENMFWYRQDPGLGLRLIYFSYDVKMKEKGDIPEGYSVSREKKERFSLILESASTNQTSMYLCASRPIFVTYEQYFGPGTRLTVT.

This clone was detected once. V is TRBV19 and J is TRBJ2-4; 12 nucleotides line up with TRBD1. The V gene end was trimmed by 6 bases and the J gene end by 0 bases; junction bases not matched to a gene: 12. Germline CDR1 and CDR2: LNHDA and SQIVND (reference sequence). The CDR3 has 19 residues. DNA for the CDR3: TGTGCCAGTAGAGGGCCGGGACAGGGGGCATTGGTAGCCAAAAACATTCAGTACTTC. Translating it yields CASRGPGQGALVAKNIQYF.

This clone appeared once. The CDR3 region is CASSLATRPDRVGVETQYF. CDR3 nucleotides: TGTGCCAGCAGCTTAGCCACAAGACCGGACAGGGTGGGTGTAGAGACCCAGTACTTC. The genes are TRBV7-9 and TRBJ2-5, with 8 bases that match TRBD1. V was clipped by 0 bases and J by 4 bases; unmatched bases: 16. Per germline, CDR1 SEHNR and CDR2 FQNEAQ (reference sequence). The CDR3 covers 19 residues.

This clone was detected only once. V gene TRBV5-5 combines with J gene TRBJ1-1; tentatively, D is TRBD1 (6 bases). Germline V gene data show CDR1 as SGHKS and CDR2 as YYEKEE (reference sequence). CDR3 length: 13 residues. The ends were cut back, 6 bases at V and 2 bases at J, with 11 bases in the middle. The CDR3 nucleotides are TGTGCCAGCACCCTGGGACACAACACTGAAGCTTTCTTT. Protein sequence: CASTLGHNTEAFF.

The chain employs TRBV27 and TRBJ2-7, with 7 bases matching TRBD1. CDR3 size: 14 residues. CDR1 is MNHEY and CDR2 is SMNVEV in the germline V gene (reference sequence). V was pared by 6 bases and J by 3 bases, with 8 bases of the junction left unmatched. The CDR3 DNA reads as TGTGCCAGCAGCGGACAGGTCGGCTTCTACGAGCAGTACTTC. Translated: CASSGQVGFYEQYF.

Worth noting for this clone: Other nucleotide sequences in the sample specify the same CDR3. The V gene is TRBV27, the J gene TRBJ2-4; 8 bases are shared with TRBD1. CDR1 is MNHEY, CDR2 SMNVEV, per germline (reference sequence). V was pared by 3 bases and J by 7 bases, with 8 bases of the junction left unmatched. The CDR3 runs 15 residues. The CDR3 is CASSLSRGLLNIQYF. Here the CDR3 DNA reads TGTGCCAGCAGTTTGAGCAGGGGGCTTTTGAACATTCAGTACTTC.

The V call is TRBV7-9, the J call TRBJ2-2; a weak D match, TRBD1 (6 bases). Germline V lookup: CDR1 SEHNR, CDR2 FQNEAQ (reference sequence). CDR3 length: 14 amino acids. The V and J ends lost 1 base and 11 bases respectively, with 14 bases between them. For the CDR3, the DNA is TGTGCCAGCAGCTTAGAAGGGGGATTGATAGAGCTGTTTTTT. Amino acid sequence: CASSLEGGLIELFF.

The chain links TRBV15 to TRBJ2-7; TRBD2 matches at 14 bases. CDR1 LNHNV and CDR2 YYDKDF come from the germline V gene (reference sequence). V gave up 3 bases and J gave up 4 bases; unmatched junction bases: 5. The CDR3 has 16 residues. Here the CDR3 DNA reads TGTGCCACCAGCAGCGGACTAGCGGGGGGCCAGTACGAGCAGTACTTC. The encoded protein is CATSSGLAGGQYEQYF.

A single count supports this clone. The chain links TRBV2 to TRBJ1-1; D is unresolved. The CDR3 totals 12 residues. CDR1 is SNHLY, CDR2 FYNNEI, per germline. The CDR3 spells CARKGVEAEAFF. CDR3 coding DNA: TGTGCTCGGAAGGGAGTCGAGGCTGAAGCTTTCTTT.

This clone has a single count. The genes are TRBV11-3 and TRBJ2-5; either TRBD1 or TRBD2 may supply D (5 bases each). The V and J ends lost 5 bases and 1 base respectively, with 17 bases between them. The CDR3 length is 16 residues. The germline V gene encodes CDR1 SGHNT and CDR2 YENEEA. The CDR3 coding sequence is TGTGCCAGCAGCCTCGGGGCAGGGATCGTCCAAGAGACCCAGTACTTC. Residues: CASSLGAGIVQETQYF.

This clone was observed a few times. This chain links TRBV27 with TRBJ2-2; D not resolved. CDR1 and CDR2 from the germline V gene are MNHEY and SMNVEV (reference sequence). The CDR3 spans 12 residues. V was cut by 5 bases and J by 8 bases, with 9 bases left in between. CDR3 sequence (DNA): TGTGCCAGCAGTCTCCCAGCAGGGGAGCTGTTTTTT. Translating it yields CASSLPAGELFF.

The chain has TRBV5-6 and TRBJ2-7, with TRBD1 identical over 9 bases. There are 13 residues in the CDR3. The V gene end was trimmed by 3 bases and the J gene end by 3 bases; junction bases not matched to a gene: 1. Germline CDR1 and CDR2: SGHDT and YYEEEE. CDR3 sequence: CASSWDRDYEQYF. The CDR3 DNA follows: TGTGCCAGCAGCTGGGACAGGGACTACGAGCAGTACTTC. Looking up the rest from reference TRBV5-6 and TRBJ2-7 gives the full variable domain: DAGVTQSPTHLIKTRGQQVTLRCSPKSGHDTVSWYQQALGQGPQFIFQYYEEEERQRGNFPDRFSGHQFPNYSSELNVNALLLGDSALYLCASSWDRDYEQYFGPGTRLTVT.

V and J are TRBV30 and TRBJ2-3, with 7 bases matching TRBD2. This CDR3 has 17 amino acids. The junction had 10 bases not matched to a gene; V was cut back by 0 bases and J by 1 base. Looked up from germline, CDR1 is GTSNPN and CDR2 is SVGIG (reference sequence). This chain's CDR3 is CAWSVSHSGRGTDTQYF. CDR3 sequence (DNA): TGTGCCTGGAGTGTAAGTCATTCGGGGAGGGGCACAGATACGCAGTATTTT.

The chain has TRBV5-1 and TRBJ2-7; TRBD2 matches 7 bases. Germline V gene sequence: CDR1 SGHRS, CDR2 YFSETQ. V gave up 3 bases and J gave up 0 bases; unmatched junction bases: 3. The CDR3 extends over 14 amino acids. This chain's CDR3 is CASSSGRLSYEQYF. The CDR3 DNA reads TGCGCCAGCAGCTCCGGGAGGCTCTCCTACGAGCAGTACTTC. Full variable domain (rest looked up from reference TRBV5-1 and TRBJ2-7): KAGVTQTPRYLIKTRGQQVTLSCSPISGHRSVSWYQQTPGQGLQFLFEYFSETQRNKGNFPGRFSGRQFSNSRSEMNVSTLELGDSALYLCASSSGRLSYEQYFGPGTRLTVT.

The genes are TRBV27 and TRBJ1-4, with a possible D match to TRBD1 (5 bases). The V gene's germline CDR1 is MNHEY and CDR2 SMNVEV (reference sequence). Trimming left V 2 bases short and J 8 bases short, with 18 bases between. The CDR3 totals 16 residues. The CDR3 loop reads CASSLIIGGVGEKLFF. The CDR3 DNA reads as TGTGCCAGCAGTTTAATAATTGGGGGTGTGGGAGAAAAACTGTTTTTT.

This clone was detected once. The chain links TRBV5-4 to TRBJ2-1; 9 bases line up with TRBD1. The CDR3 consists of 14 residues. Germline-derived CDR1 and CDR2 are SGHNT and YYREEE (reference sequence). V lost 4 bases and J lost 7; bases outside the gene matches: 6. The CDR3 sequence: CASSRPDRGNEQFF. In DNA, the CDR3 is TGTGCCAGCAGCAGACCAGACAGGGGGAATGAGCAGTTCTTC.

This chain connects TRBV5-8 to TRBJ1-1; possible D gene TRBD1, 6 bases. V lost 1 base to trimming and J lost 0 bases, with 16 bases between them. The CDR3 extends over 17 amino acids. CDR1 is SGHTS and CDR2 is YDEGEE in the germline V gene. CDR3 in DNA: TGTGCCAGCAGCTTGACTCGGACAGAGCACATGAACACTGAAGCTTTCTTT. This codes for CASSLTRTEHMNTEAFF.

The V gene is TRBV19, the J gene TRBJ2-6, with no clear D. V lost 3 bases and J lost 0, with 6 bases in between. In germline, CDR1 is LNHDA, CDR2 SQIVND (reference sequence). The CDR3 sequence is 15 residues long. Here the CDR3 DNA reads TGTGCCAGTAGTATCGGAAACTCTGGGGCCAACGTCCTGACTTTC. Its protein product is CASSIGNSGANVLTF. The variable domain in full, completed from reference TRBV19 and TRBJ2-6, reads DGGITQSPKYLFRKEGQNVTLSCEQNLNHDAMYWYRQDPGQGLRLIYYSQIVNDFQKGDIAEGYSVSREKKESFPLTVTSAQKNPTAFYLCASSIGNSGANVLTFGAGSRLTVL.

The table lists this clone with a count of one. V usage is TRBV9 and J usage is TRBJ2-1; D gene ambiguous. Trimming cost V 4 bases and J 6 bases, with 17 bases left between them. The CDR3 totals 15 residues. From germline, CDR1 is SGDLS and CDR2 YYNGEE. The CDR3 is CASSPPQALPNEQFF. The CDR3 DNA follows: TGTGCCAGCAGCCCCCCGCAAGCCCTGCCCAATGAGCAGTTCTTC.

This clone was seen more than once but under ten times. The chain has TRBV30 and TRBJ1-1, with TRBD1 as a possible D gene (5 bases). The germline V gene encodes CDR1 GTSNPN and CDR2 SVGIG (reference sequence). Between the trimmed V and J ends, which lost 1 base and 1 base, there was a span of 7 bases. This CDR3 is 13 amino acids long. Here the CDR3 reads CAWSGQTNTEAFF. The CDR3 DNA sequence: TGTGCCTGGAGTGGACAGACGAACACTGAAGCTTTCTTT.

V and J are TRBV7-9 and TRBJ2-7; D gene unclear. CDR3 length equals 14 residues. CDR1 and CDR2 from the germline V gene are SEHNR and FQNEAQ (reference sequence). The ends were cut back, 8 bases at V and 4 bases at J, with 18 bases in the middle. CDR3 sequence (DNA): TGTGCCAGCGGCCCCCGGAGTGCTTTTTACGAGCAGTACTTC. Translation: CASGPRSAFYEQYF.